This passage covers 27 T cell receptor beta chains from one sample sequenced in a study of cytomegalovirus exposure and HLA in healthy donors. The PCR was carried out with 60 Vbeta primers and 13 Jbeta primers. Measured with immunoSEQ multiplex PCR; TCRdb has only the in-frame clones, and not every one. Of a few hundred thousand clones in the sample, around 90% were seen once. Sequencing was carried out using PBMCs. The source of these receptors is a woman aged 18-35 years in good health and CMV-seronegative.

The CDR3 bases are TGCGCCAGCAGCTCGGCGGTCACATCCTACAATGAGCAGTTCTTC. Translation gives CASSSAVTSYNEQFF. The rearrangement joins TRBV5-1 to TRBJ2-1, with D unresolved. CDR1 and CDR2 from the germline V gene are SGHRS and YFSETQ. Trimming left V 3 bases short and J 1 base short, with 11 bases between. This CDR3 has 15 residues.

This chain joins TRBV6-5 and TRBJ2-7, with D unclear. Looked up from germline, CDR1 is MNHEY and CDR2 is SVGAGI. The CDR3 runs to 13 residues. Deletions cut 4 bases from V and 2 bases from J, with 9 bases between. As DNA, the CDR3 is TGTGCCAGCAGTTTTGGGCTAACCTACGAGCAGTACTTC. Translated, it gives CASSFGLTYEQYF.

J is TRBJ1-3 and V is TRBV23-1; D is perhaps TRBD1 (5 bases). TRBV23-1 is annotated as an ORF whose role is uncertain. V was cut by 4 bases and J by 0 bases, with 13 bases left in between. The CDR3 spans 16 residues. DNA for the CDR3: TGCGCCAGCAGTCGGACATTCGGGAGCTCTGGAAACACCATATATTTT. Translated: CASSRTFGSSGNTIYF.

The J gene is TRBJ1-4, the V gene TRBV19; D perhaps matches TRBD1 (6 bases). Germline lookup yields CDR1 LNHDA and CDR2 SQIVND (reference sequence). This CDR3 is 14 amino acids long. V lost 6 bases and J lost 0, with 8 bases in between. CDR3: CASRRGTTNEKLFF. The CDR3 coding sequence is TGTGCCAGTAGGAGGGGGACAACTAATGAAAAACTGTTTTTT.

This clone has only a few counts. The chain combines TRBV6-1 with TRBJ1-1; the D is unclear. V lost 5 bases and J lost 0, with 4 bases in between. Germline V gene data show CDR1 as MNHNS and CDR2 as SASEGT. The length of the CDR3 is 12 residues. CDR3 DNA: TGTGCCAGCAGTTATTTGAACACTGAAGCTTTCTTT. Translated: CASSYLNTEAFF.

The chain recombines TRBV2 with TRBJ1-1; 8 nucleotides match TRBD1. Germline trimming cut 6 bases from V and 5 bases from J; bases unmatched to any gene: 5. The CDR3 contains 13 residues. Germline V gene data show CDR1 as SNHLY and CDR2 as FYNNEI. For the CDR3, the DNA is TGTGCCAGCAGATGGACAGGGTCAACTGAAGCTTTCTTT. Translating it yields CASRWTGSTEAFF.

A note on this clone: The CDR3 does not close with the conserved phenylalanine or tryptophan, likely indicating a read error. The DNA is omitted, as the CDR3 cannot be located on it reliably, and the CDR3 follows TCRdb's listing. The chain recombines TRBV7-3 with TRBJ2-4; TRBD2 reflects the table's D call only, with no check against the DNA. The germline CDR1 and CDR2 sequences are SGHTA and FQGTGA. A total of 16 residues make up the CDR3, ends included. The CDR3: CASSLCVSGGRSSVVL.

In DNA, the CDR3 is TGTGCCAGCAGCCGCGAAAACAGGGGGCGCGAACCGAATCAGCCCCAGCATTTT. It codes for CASSRENRGREPNQPQHF. The V and J genes are TRBV7-4 and TRBJ1-5, with 9 bases identical to TRBD1. This CDR3 contains 18 residues. V trimming: 5 bases; J trimming: 4 bases; junction bases outside the gene matches: 15. Germline V gives CDR1 SGHVT, CDR2 SQSDAQ.

The chain employs TRBV9 and TRBJ2-3; weak D call: TRBD2 (6 bases). V lost 0 bases, J lost 0 bases, and 17 bases lay in between. The CDR3 spans 18 residues. Germline lookup yields CDR1 SGDLS and CDR2 YYNGEE. Here the CDR3 reads CASSVDGRDFPSTDTQYF. Written as DNA, the CDR3 is TGTGCCAGCAGCGTAGATGGGCGGGACTTCCCTAGCACAGATACGCAGTATTTT.

Only one count was recorded for this clone. This rearrangement joins TRBV2 to TRBJ1-2; 8 bases are shared with TRBD1. The J segment lost 8 bases and the V segment lost 2 bases, leaving 7 bases of the junction unmatched. The germline CDR1 and CDR2 sequences are SNHLY and FYNNEI. This CDR3 comprises 14 residues. Here the CDR3 DNA reads TGTGCCAGCAGTGAATTCACGGACAGGGAAGGCTACACCTTC. Amino acids: CASSEFTDREGYTF.

The chain links TRBV6-4 to TRBJ2-3; TRBD2 aligns across 9 bases. CDR3 length: 17 residues. J lost 6 bases, V lost 0 bases, and 10 bases had no gene match. CDR1 is MRHNA, CDR2 SNTAGT, per germline. The CDR3 DNA reads as TGTGCCAGCAGTGACTCCATCGGGGCGGGGGGGAAGGATACGCAGTATTTT. As protein: CASSDSIGAGGKDTQYF.

V and J are TRBV19 and TRBJ2-7; TRBD2 matches at 10 bases. Germline V gives CDR1 LNHDA, CDR2 SQIVND (reference sequence). This CDR3 spans 14 amino acids. Losses at the gene ends were 8 bases for V and 4 bases for J; bases not matched to a gene: 8. The CDR3 DNA reads TGTGCCAGTCTAGAGACTAGCGGGCGTTACGAGCAGTACTTC. Protein sequence: CASLETSGRYEQYF.

J is TRBJ2-1 and V is TRBV5-1, with D tentatively TRBD2 (5 bases). The CDR3 has 17 amino acids. CDR1 is SGHRS, CDR2 YFSETQ, per germline. Trimming pared 2 bases from V and 0 bases from J, leaving 15 bases between. The CDR3 DNA reads TGCGCCAGCAGCTTTATCCCCAGCGGCTTCTCCTACAATGAGCAGTTCTTC. It translates to CASSFIPSGFSYNEQFF.

This clone was counted between two and nine times. This rearrangement joins TRBV19 to TRBJ1-1; weak D call: TRBD1 (5 bases). The CDR3 consists of 12 residues. The V and J ends lost 7 bases and 4 bases respectively, with 10 bases between them. Germline V lookup: CDR1 LNHDA, CDR2 SQIVND (reference sequence). CDR3 amino acids: CASKSGGTEAFF. CDR3 DNA: TGTGCCAGTAAGTCGGGGGGCACTGAAGCTTTCTTT.

The chain links TRBV7-9 to TRBJ1-6; D might be TRBD1 (6 bases). Germline V gene data show CDR1 as SEHNR and CDR2 as FQNEAQ (reference sequence). This CDR3 has 13 residues. Trimming took 5 bases from V and 14 from J, leaving 16 bases between them. CDR3 nucleotide sequence: TGTGCCAGCAGCCCAGGAGGGGGGGACACCCTCCACTTT. Amino acids: CASSPGGGDTLHF.

This rearrangement joins TRBV4-1 to TRBJ1-6, with D maybe TRBD1 (5 bases). The CDR3 consists of 17 residues. Trimming cost V 6 bases and J 7 bases, with 22 bases left between them. CDR1 and CDR2 from the germline V gene are MGHRA and YSYEKL. The CDR3 DNA sequence: TGCGCCAGCAGTCAGCGACCCGACAGAACAAGAAATTCACCCCTCCACTTT. Amino acids: CASSQRPDRTRNSPLHF.

V and J are TRBV9 and TRBJ2-7, with 9 bases that match TRBD2. V shed 0 bases and J 1 base; nucleotides not matched to a gene: 2. Germline assignment: CDR1 SGDLS and CDR2 YYNGEE. CDR3 length: 15 residues. The DNA of the CDR3 is TGTGCCAGCAGCGTAGGAGCGGGGGGTTCCTACGAGCAGTACTTC. Translating it yields CASSVGAGGSYEQYF.

This clone has a single count. The rearrangement joins TRBV14 to TRBJ2-5; 11 bases are shared with TRBD1. This CDR3 region has 15 residues. Looked up from germline, CDR1 is SGHDN and CDR2 is FVKESK. The V gene end was trimmed by 1 base and the J gene end by 14 bases; junction bases not matched to a gene: 12. DNA of the CDR3: TGTGCCAGCAGCCAAGGGACAGGGGGCGGGAGAGTAAACTACTTC. As protein: CASSQGTGGGRVNYF. The complete variable domain, with remaining parts taken from reference TRBV14 and TRBJ2-5, reads EAGVTQFPSHSVIEKGQTVTLRCDPISGHDNLYWYRRVMGKEIKFLLHFVKESKQDESGMPNNRFLAERTGGTYSTLKVQPAELEDSGVYFCASSQGTGGGRVNYFGPGTRLLVL.

On this clone: The same CDR3 arises from other DNA sequences in this sample as well. V usage is TRBV18 and J usage is TRBJ1-5, with 7 positions matching TRBD1. V gave up 6 bases and J gave up 0 bases; unmatched junction bases: 2. CDR1 and CDR2 from the germline V gene are KGHSH and LQKENI. The CDR3 has 14 amino acids. The CDR3 DNA follows: TGTGCCAGCTCCGGACAGGATAGCAATCAGCCCCAGCATTTT. Translated: CASSGQDSNQPQHF.

This clone was detected only once. The chain recombines TRBV7-3 with TRBJ2-5; D is possibly TRBD1 (6 bases). Trimming pared 3 bases from V and 1 base from J, leaving 9 bases between. This CDR3 comprises 14 residues. Germline CDR1 SGHTA, CDR2 FQGTGA. The CDR3 DNA sequence: TGTGCCAGCAGCTTGCAGGGGCCCCAAGAGACCCAGTACTTC. This gives the protein CASSLQGPQETQYF.

The rearrangement uses TRBV19 and TRBJ2-3; the match to TRBD2 covers 9 bases. The CDR3 is 15 residues long. V was clipped by 10 bases and J by 5 bases; unmatched bases: 13. Germline V gene lookup returns CDR1 LNHDA and CDR2 SQIVND (reference sequence). The DNA for the CDR3 is TGTGCCACATCCTGGGGCGGGGGGGCTGGAGATACGCAGTATTTT. Residues: CATSWGGGAGDTQYF.

The CDR3 nucleotides read TGTGCTAGTGGTTTGGTATATGGCCCCACTGAAGCTTTCTTT. Protein product: CASGLVYGPTEAFF. V gene TRBV12-5 combines with J gene TRBJ1-1; D gene unclear. V dropped 0 bases and J dropped 4 bases, with 9 bases sitting between them. The CDR3 contains 14 residues. Germline CDR1 and CDR2: LGHNT and FRNRAP.

The rearrangement uses TRBV7-8 and TRBJ2-5; TRBD1 might be the D (6 bases). Looked up from germline, CDR1 is SGHVS and CDR2 is FQNEAQ. Trimming removed 0 bases at V and 1 base at J, with 9 bases between. This CDR3 is 15 amino acids long. The CDR3 here is CASSLAGQIQETQYF. In nucleotides, the CDR3 is TGTGCCAGCAGCTTAGCTGGACAGATCCAAGAGACCCAGTACTTC.

The gene calls are TRBV25-1 and TRBJ1-4; D unclear. Trimming took off 2 bases at V and 0 bases at J, with 13 bases between the two ends. CDR1 MGHDK and CDR2 SYGVNS come from the germline V gene. The CDR3 loop spans 17 amino acids. CDR3 nucleotides: TGTGCCAGCAGTGAACCCCCCACAGTTTCAACTAATGAAAAACTGTTTTTT. Translating it yields CASSEPPTVSTNEKLFF. The full variable domain, with the rest looked up from reference TRBV25-1 and TRBJ1-4, is EADIYQTPRYLVIGTGKKITLECSQTMGHDKMYWYQQDPGMELHLIHYSYGVNSTEKGDLSSESTVSRIRTEHFPLTLESARPSHTSQYLCASSEPPTVSTNEKLFFGSGTQLSVL.

The genes are TRBV9 and TRBJ1-3; possibly TRBD1 for D (6 bases). The germline V and J ends were trimmed by 4 bases and 0 bases, with 14 bases remaining between them. The CDR3 is made up of 16 amino acids. Looked up from germline, CDR1 is SGDLS and CDR2 is YYNGEE. In DNA, the CDR3 is TGTGCCAGCAGCTTCCAGGGGATCGGCTCTGGAAACACCATATATTTT. It translates to CASSFQGIGSGNTIYF.

The chain uses TRBV30 and TRBJ1-3; 10 bases map to TRBD1. The V gene end was trimmed by 2 bases and the J gene end by 3 bases; junction bases not matched to a gene: 4. The CDR3 totals 15 residues. The V gene's germline CDR1 is GTSNPN and CDR2 SVGIG (reference sequence). The DNA of the CDR3 is TGTGCCTGGAGTACCGGGACAGGGGATGGAAACACCATATATTTT. Translation: CAWSTGTGDGNTIYF.

The gene calls are TRBV5-1 and TRBJ2-5; 8 nucleotides line up with TRBD2. J gave up 1 base and V 6 bases, and 5 bases lay outside the gene matches. There are 14 residues in the CDR3. Germline CDR1 and CDR2: SGHRS and YFSETQ. The CDR3 protein is CASTLGGAQETQYF. The DNA of the CDR3 is TGCGCCAGCACTCTCGGGGGGGCCCAAGAGACCCAGTACTTC.